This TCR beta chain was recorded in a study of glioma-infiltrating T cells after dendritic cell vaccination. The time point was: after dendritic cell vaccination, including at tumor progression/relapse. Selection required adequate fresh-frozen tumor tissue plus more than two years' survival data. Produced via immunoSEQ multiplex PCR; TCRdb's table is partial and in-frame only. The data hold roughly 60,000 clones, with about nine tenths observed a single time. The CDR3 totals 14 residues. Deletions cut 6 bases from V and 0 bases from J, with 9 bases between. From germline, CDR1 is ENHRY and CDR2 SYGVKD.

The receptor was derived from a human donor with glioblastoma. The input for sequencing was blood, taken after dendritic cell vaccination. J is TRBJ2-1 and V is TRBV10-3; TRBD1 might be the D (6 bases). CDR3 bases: TGTGCCATCAGCACAGGGAGCTCCTACAATGAGCAGTTCTTC. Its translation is CAISTGSSYNEQFF.